The clone carrying this TCR beta chain was recorded at least ten times. Antigen: not known. The record originates from a study of T cells in Graves' hyperthyroidism and ophthalmopathy. General study results and limits: Ophthalmopathy cases were set apart from stable hyperthyroidism by a 13 V-J model.

Amplified TCR beta CDR3 regions came from RNA transcripts. TCR CDR3 underwent first-round RT-PCR with the HTBI primer set. Via MiXCR, TCRdb re-called the multiplex PCR reads, giving one row per CDR3 protein. The sample consists of 690,000 or so distinct CDR3 sequences, around 20% of them appearing once. This CDR3 is built from 17 residues. V dropped 4 bases and J dropped 0 bases, with 19 bases sitting between them. Germline assignment: CDR1 SGHRS and CDR2 YFSETQ. The study based diagnoses on clinical symptoms, serum thyroxine and TRAb, thyroid ultrasound and orbital computed tomography. Ahead of any ophthalmopathy symptoms, the blood sample was obtained at the first diagnosis of hyperthyroidism. The PBMCs were sourced from fresh peripheral blood (about 10 ml).

This TCR was sampled from a woman aged 45 to 65 with Graves' hyperthyroidism that later progressed to Graves' ophthalmopathy. Material for sequencing was blood. V usage is TRBV5-1 and J usage is TRBJ1-1, with D possibly TRBD1 on 6 matching bases. CDR3 nucleotides: TGCGCCAGCAGCGACACCATCAAGACAGGCCTGAACACTGAAGCTTTCTTT. This sequence encodes CASSDTIKTGLNTEAFF. Filled out from reference TRBV5-1 and TRBJ1-1, the complete variable domain reads KAGVTQTPRYLIKTRGQQVTLSCSPISGHRSVSWYQQTPGQGLQFLFEYFSETQRNKGNFPGRFSGRQFSNSRSEMNVSTLELGDSALYLCASSDTIKTGLNTEAFFGQGTRLTVV.